This T cell receptor (beta chain) derives from a study of CD8 T cells in ankylosing spondylitis. The CDR3 loop spans 12 amino acids. The germline V gene has CDR1 DFQATT and CDR2 SNEGSKA (reference sequence). The germline V and J ends were trimmed by 5 bases and 2 bases, with 9 bases remaining between them. Study-wide findings and caveats: Seemingly distinctive of ankylosing spondylitis blood was a TCR beta motif formed by eight highly homologous variants.

Preparation of TCR beta libraries was done by quantitative 5'-RACE with molecular barcodes. MiXCR, applied by TCRdb to the 5' RACE reads, yields one record per CDR3 protein. The sample shows 390,000 or so distinct CDR3 sequences, around 24% of them seen only once. Concerning this clonotype itself: Its antigen is currently unknown.

The sequenced sample consisted of blood, either unsorted or a sorted T cell fraction (not recorded which). The chain combines TRBV20-1 with TRBJ2-5; D is uncertain. This TCR came from a male donor with ankylosing spondylitis. The CDR3 reads CSAATPQETQYF. CDR3 in DNA: TGCAGTGCTGCAACCCCTCAAGAGACCCAGTACTTC.